This T cell receptor (beta chain) was obtained from a study of Graves' ophthalmopathy and Graves' hyperthyroidism. This clonotype has ten or more counts. This CDR3 comprises 12 residues. Germline lookup yields CDR1 MNHNY and CDR2 SVGAGI (reference sequence). V was pared by 2 bases and J by 3 bases, with 4 bases between. The TCR beta CDR3 regions underwent amplification from RNA transcripts. Second-round multiplex PCR followed a first-round RT-PCR using HTBI primers. In TCRdb, the multiplex PCR reads were re-called with MiXCR into one record per CDR3 protein. The sample shows hundreds of thousands of distinct CDR3 sequences, roughly 41% of them seen only once. As the starting material, over 9.5 ml of fresh peripheral blood yielded the PBMCs.

Sample: peripheral blood. This TCR was sampled from an adult man with Graves' ophthalmopathy. This chain joins TRBV6-6 and TRBJ1-1; D is unclear. CDR3: CASSYEHTEAFF. CDR3 in DNA: TGTGCCAGCAGTTACGAGCACACTGAAGCTTTCTTT.